Given below is one T cell receptor (beta chain) in context. Its antigen is unidentified. The data originate from a study of cytomegalovirus exposure and HLA in healthy donors. Sequenced by immunoSEQ multiplex PCR; TCRdb stores in-frame clones only, minus some. The data show about 280,000 clones, approximately 87% seen once. Donors were drawn from the approximately 120-subject validation cohort, separate from the roughly 670-subject first cohort. Notes on the study in general: In vitro checks showed that a few CMV-associated chains really do target CMV antigens. Rarity marked most TCR sequences, yet some public TCRs occurred in many donors. Reports credit the classifier with highly specific, highly sensitive diagnosis of cytomegalovirus status.

Sequenced: PBMCs. The TCR was taken from a woman aged 18-30 years in good health and CMV-seronegative.

The CDR3 here is CATSRGESVGQPQHF. CDR3 sequence (DNA): TGTGCCACCAGCAGAGGGGAGTCAGTGGGACAGCCCCAGCATTTT. V usage is TRBV15 and J usage is TRBJ1-5; D remains ambiguous. From germline, CDR1 is LNHNV and CDR2 YYDKDF (reference sequence). The CDR3 totals 15 residues. Deletions cut 1 base from V and 7 bases from J, with 14 bases between.